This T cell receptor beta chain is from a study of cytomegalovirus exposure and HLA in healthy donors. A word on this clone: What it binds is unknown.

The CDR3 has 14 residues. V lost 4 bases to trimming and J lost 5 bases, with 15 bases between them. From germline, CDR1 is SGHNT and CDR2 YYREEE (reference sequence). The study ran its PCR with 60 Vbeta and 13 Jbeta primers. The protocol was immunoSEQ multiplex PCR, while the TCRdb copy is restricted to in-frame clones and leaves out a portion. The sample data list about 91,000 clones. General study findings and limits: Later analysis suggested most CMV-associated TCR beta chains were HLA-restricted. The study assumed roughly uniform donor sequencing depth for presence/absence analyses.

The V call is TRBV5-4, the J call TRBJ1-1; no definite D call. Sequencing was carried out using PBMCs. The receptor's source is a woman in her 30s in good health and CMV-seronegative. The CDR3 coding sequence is TGTGCCAGCAGCCCAACAGCCCATCGGACTGAAGCTTTCTTT. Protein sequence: CASSPTAHRTEAFF.